The 30 T cell receptor beta chains below all came from one sample that was sequenced in a study of blood T cell repertoires in COVID-19. Generated by immunoSEQ multiplex PCR, the TCRdb table keeps only in-frame clones and is missing some. The sample includes roughly 230,000 clones, roughly 89% of them seen just once. Material for sequencing was PBMCs or T cells enriched from blood (not recorded which). Receptor source: a woman between 25 and 40 years old with acute COVID-19.

This chain links TRBV4-1 with TRBJ1-5; perhaps TRBD1 as D (6 bases). The germline CDR1 and CDR2 sequences are MGHRA and YSYEKL. The CDR3 has 20 amino acids. Trimming took off 0 bases at V and 0 bases at J, with 21 bases between the two ends. The DNA of the CDR3 is TGCGCCAGCAGCCAAGACCCCCTCGCAGGGACACTGTATAGCAATCAGCCCCAGCATTTT. It codes for CASSQDPLAGTLYSNQPQHF.

This clone was recorded once. The chain has TRBV27 and TRBJ1-5, with D possibly matching TRBD1 (6 bases). The CDR3 spans 14 residues. Between the trimmed V and J ends, which lost 4 bases and 3 bases, there was a span of 10 bases. CDR1 and CDR2 (germline): MNHEY, SMNVEV (reference sequence). CDR3 in amino acids: CASSYQGTNQPQHF. The CDR3 bases are TGTGCCAGCAGTTACCAGGGGACCAATCAGCCCCAGCATTTT.

The chain couples TRBV10-3 to TRBJ1-1; D gene ambiguous. From germline, CDR1 is ENHRY and CDR2 SYGVKD. CDR3 length equals 16 residues. Trimming stripped 7 bases from V and 1 base from J, with 19 bases between. The CDR3 here is CAITGERKSGNTEAFF. CDR3 bases: TGTGCCATCACCGGGGAGAGGAAATCGGGGAACACTGAAGCTTTCTTT.

The J gene is TRBJ1-2, the V gene TRBV5-4; D is ambiguous. This CDR3 contains 14 residues. Germline assignment: CDR1 SGHNT and CDR2 YYREEE (reference sequence). Between the trimmed V and J ends, which lost 0 bases and 4 bases, there was a span of 10 bases. The CDR3 loop is CASSLEYSPYGYTF. CDR3 nucleotides: TGTGCCAGCAGCTTGGAATATTCTCCCTATGGCTACACCTTC.

This rearrangement joins TRBV5-1 to TRBJ2-7; TRBD1 agrees at 8 bases. The CDR3 contains 14 residues. Germline CDR1 is SGHRS and CDR2 is YFSETQ. V gave up 4 bases and J gave up 3 bases; unmatched junction bases: 6. DNA of the CDR3: TGCGCCAGCAGCCGGACAGGGAGAGACTACGAGCAGTACTTC. Its translation: CASSRTGRDYEQYF.

The V and J genes are TRBV6-5 and TRBJ1-5, with 7 bases that match TRBD1. The CDR3 totals 14 residues. Losses at the gene ends were 6 bases for V and 5 bases for J; bases not matched to a gene: 7. The germline gives CDR1 MNHEY, CDR2 SVGAGI. In DNA form, the CDR3 reads TGTGCCAGCAGACCCGACAGGGTTGATCAGCCCCAGCATTTT. Translation gives CASRPDRVDQPQHF.

This clone was picked up one time. This sequence joins TRBV10-1 and TRBJ1-5, with D maybe TRBD1 (5 bases). The CDR3 totals 15 residues. Germline CDR1 WNHNN, CDR2 SYGVQD (reference sequence). Trimming pared 3 bases from V and 5 bases from J, leaving 14 bases between. CDR3 residues: CASSDRVAMDQPQHF. The CDR3 bases are TGCGCCAGCAGTGACAGGGTCGCGATGGATCAGCCCCAGCATTTT.

The chain uses TRBV29-1 and TRBJ2-3; a possible D gene is TRBD1 (5 bases). Germline values: CDR1 SQVTM, CDR2 ANQGSEA. The CDR3 has 15 amino acids. Trimming stripped 0 bases from V and 0 bases from J, with 10 bases between. The CDR3 loop is CSVEETASSTDTQYF. The CDR3 nucleotides are TGCAGCGTTGAAGAGACAGCCTCTAGCACAGATACGCAGTATTTT.

The CDR3 is CASSIVGLENTEAFF. CDR3 in DNA: TGTGCCAGTAGTATCGTGGGGCTCGAGAACACTGAAGCTTTCTTT. The J gene is TRBJ1-1, the V gene TRBV19; possibly TRBD1 for D (5 bases). Germline loops: CDR1 LNHDA, CDR2 SQIVND (reference sequence). V gave up 3 bases and J gave up 1 base, with 12 bases separating them. The CDR3 loop spans 15 amino acids.

The DNA for the CDR3 is TGTGCCAGCAGCCCCTGGAGGGATTTTGGTAATTCACCCCTCCACTTT. Encoded protein: CASSPWRDFGNSPLHF. The chain couples TRBV3-1 (or the pseudogene TRBV3-2) to TRBJ1-6; D remains unclear. The V end was cut by 4 bases, the J end by 6 bases, with 16 bases between. This CDR3 comprises 16 residues. Germline CDR1 and CDR2: LGHDT and YNNKEL (reference sequence).

The CDR3 region is CASSILGGGSNTDTQYF. In DNA, the CDR3 is TGTGCCAGTAGTATCTTAGGCGGGGGTAGTAACACAGATACGCAGTATTTT. This chain links TRBV19 with TRBJ2-3; 7 positions match TRBD2. Germline trimming cut 3 bases from V and 2 bases from J; bases unmatched to any gene: 11. CDR1 and CDR2 (germline): LNHDA, SQIVND (reference sequence). The CDR3 is made up of 17 amino acids.

The chain couples TRBV7-9 to TRBJ2-2; TRBD1 might be the D (6 bases). There are 16 residues in the CDR3. Germline loops: CDR1 SEHNR, CDR2 FQNEAQ (reference sequence). Trimming cost V 3 bases and J 0 bases, with 11 bases left between them. The CDR3 sequence: CASSFDRKTNTGELFF. Here the CDR3 DNA reads TGTGCCAGCAGCTTCGACAGGAAAACGAACACCGGGGAGCTGTTTTTT.

The chain is built from TRBV7-2 and TRBJ2-6, with D perhaps matching TRBD1 (6 bases). In germline, CDR1 is SGHTA, CDR2 FQGNSA. The CDR3 length is 17 residues. V was cut by 5 bases and J by 0 bases, with 14 bases left in between. This CDR3 is CASSPPGAHSGANVLTF. The CDR3 region has the DNA TGTGCCAGCAGCCCACCAGGGGCCCACTCTGGGGCCAACGTCCTGACTTTC.

This clone is a singleton in its sample. This chain connects TRBV18 to TRBJ2-2, with 9 bases matching TRBD1. Germline trimming cut 2 bases from V and 6 bases from J; bases unmatched to any gene: 7. The germline V gene encodes CDR1 KGHSH and CDR2 LQKENI. The CDR3 is made up of 16 amino acids. CDR3 sequence (DNA): TGTGCCAGCTCACCAGCCGGGACAGGGTTTTCCGGGGAGCTGTTTTTT. This gives the protein CASSPAGTGFSGELFF.

This clone was counted a single time. The V and J genes are TRBV7-9 and TRBJ2-3; D might be TRBD2 (6 bases). Between the trimmed V and J ends, which lost 2 bases and 5 bases, there was a span of 14 bases. The length of the CDR3 is 15 residues. Germline loops: CDR1 SEHNR, CDR2 FQNEAQ (reference sequence). The CDR3 DNA follows: TGTGCCAGCAGCTTAAGATTACTAGCTGGAGATACGCAGTATTTT. Its translation is CASSLRLLAGDTQYF.

This clone was observed at least ten times. The V call is TRBV14, the J call TRBJ2-1, with TRBD2 as a possible D gene (5 bases). The CDR3 sequence is 19 residues long. Germline V gene lookup returns CDR1 SGHDN and CDR2 FVKESK. Trimming shortened V by 3 bases and J by 0 bases, and 21 bases separated the two germline ends. The CDR3 DNA is TGTGCCAGCAGCCAGGCAAATGCCAGCGGATTCAGCTCCTACAATGAGCAGTTCTTC. Amino acid sequence: CASSQANASGFSSYNEQFF.

This clone was detected only once. V gene TRBV11-2 combines with J gene TRBJ2-7; 8 bases fit TRBD2. V shed 5 bases, J shed 7 bases, and the junction held 10 bases outside the gene matches. This CDR3 comprises 14 residues. Per the germline V gene, CDR1 is SGHAT and CDR2 is FQNNGV. The CDR3 DNA reads as TGTGCCAGCAGCCCCTCGGGGGGGGTCGGGGAGCAGTACTTC. It translates to CASSPSGGVGEQYF.

This clone came up once. V gene TRBV27 combines with J gene TRBJ1-6; D is undetermined. V gave up 2 bases and J gave up 8 bases, with 7 bases separating them. Germline assignment: CDR1 MNHEY and CDR2 SMNVEV (reference sequence). The CDR3 runs to 13 residues. The CDR3 is CASSLRGYSPLHF. CDR3 in DNA: TGTGCCAGCAGTTTACGGGGTTATTCACCCCTCCACTTT.

This clone came up a few times. The chain has TRBV7-2 and TRBJ1-5; possible D gene TRBD1, 6 bases. Germline V gene sequence: CDR1 SGHTA, CDR2 FQGNSA. V shed 5 bases and J shed 1 base, with 21 bases lying between them. CDR3 size: 18 residues. Here the CDR3 DNA reads TGTGCCAGCAGCGTTAGGGGGGGCGGCGTCCAGAGCAATCAGCCCCAGCATTTT. This sequence encodes CASSVRGGGVQSNQPQHF.

The chain carries TRBV29-1 and TRBJ1-2; the match to TRBD1 covers 9 bases. CDR1 and CDR2 from the germline V gene are SQVTM and ANQGSEA. This CDR3 is built from 15 residues. The V segment lost 3 bases and the J segment 7 bases; nucleotides outside the gene matches: 12. This CDR3 reads CSVEGPGQGRGGYTF. In DNA form, the CDR3 reads TGCAGCGTTGAGGGCCCGGGACAGGGAAGAGGTGGCTACACCTTC.

The chain employs TRBV5-1 and TRBJ2-7; 10 bases match TRBD1. The CDR3 consists of 18 residues. CDR1 is SGHRS, CDR2 YFSETQ, per germline. Germline trimming cut 4 bases from V and 6 bases from J; bases unmatched to any gene: 19. The CDR3 protein is CASSPTSPDRGRTAEQYF. In nucleotides, the CDR3 is TGCGCCAGCAGCCCGACCAGCCCAGACAGGGGGCGAACGGCCGAGCAGTACTTC.

V is TRBV11-3 and J is TRBJ1-1, with D uncertain. V lost 4 bases to trimming and J lost 2 bases, with 5 bases between them. Germline CDR1 is SGHNT and CDR2 is YENEEA. This CDR3 region has 12 residues. The chain's CDR3 is CASSSRNTEAFF. CDR3 in DNA: TGTGCCAGCAGCTCCAGAAACACTGAAGCTTTCTTT.

The chain combines TRBV15 with TRBJ1-2; perhaps TRBD1 as D (6 bases). Per the germline V gene, CDR1 is LNHNV and CDR2 is YYDKDF (reference sequence). The CDR3 length is 14 residues. V was clipped by 0 bases and J by 6 bases, with 11 bases between them. CDR3 nucleotide sequence: TGTGCCACCAGCAGAGATAGGTCAGGGGATGGCTACACCTTC. It specifies CATSRDRSGDGYTF.

CDR3 sequence: CASSLGSSGYEQYF. In DNA form, the CDR3 reads TGTGCCAGCAGTCTAGGGAGTAGCGGCTACGAGCAGTACTTC. The chain employs TRBV6-5 and TRBJ2-7; D possibly corresponds to TRBD2 (6 bases). The CDR3 runs 14 residues. Germline CDR1 MNHEY, CDR2 SVGAGI. V lost 5 bases and J 3 bases, leaving 14 bases between the germline ends.

Remarks on this clone: Compared with germline, one end of the junction differs, possibly owing to a read error. CDR3 loop: CATSRQETRYEQYF. The CDR3 DNA reads TGTGCCACCAGCAGACAAGAAACGCGGTACGAACAGTACTTC. V is TRBV15 and J is TRBJ2-7; D is ambiguous. The germline gives CDR1 LNHNV, CDR2 YYDKDF (reference sequence). The length of the CDR3 is 14 residues. The full variable domain, rest sourced from reference TRBV15 and TRBJ2-7, is DAMVIQNPRYQVTQFGKPVTLSCSQTLNHNVMYWYQQKSSQAPKLLFHYYDKDFNNEADTPDNFQSRRPNTSFCFLDIRSPGLGDTAMYLCATSRQETRYEQYFGPGTRLTVT.

V gene TRBV10-3 combines with J gene TRBJ2-7, with TRBD1 identical over 11 bases. The CDR3 is 14 residues long. V dropped 7 bases and J dropped 4; count of bases not matched to a gene: 6. Germline lookup yields CDR1 ENHRY and CDR2 SYGVKD. The CDR3 region has the DNA TGTGCCATCAAAAAGGACAGGGGGCGATACGAGCAGTACTTC. Encoded protein: CAIKKDRGRYEQYF.

This sequence joins TRBV2 and TRBJ1-5; D is unresolved. The CDR3 covers 15 residues. The V gene lost 4 bases and the J gene lost 7 bases, with 17 bases spanning the gap. Germline CDR1 is SNHLY and CDR2 is FYNNEI. The CDR3 sequence is CASSGLVPGGQPQHF. The CDR3 region has the DNA TGTGCCAGCAGTGGATTAGTCCCCGGCGGGCAGCCCCAGCATTTT.

The rearrangement links TRBV19 to TRBJ2-5; 10 bases are a match to TRBD1. Germline lookup yields CDR1 LNHDA and CDR2 SQIVND (reference sequence). Trimming took 4 bases from V and 5 from J; bases not matched to a gene: 7. The CDR3 spans 15 residues. CDR3 DNA: TGTGCCAGTAGTACCCGACAGGGGGCAAGCGAGACCCAGTACTTC. Translating it yields CASSTRQGASETQYF.

This chain joins TRBV5-1 and TRBJ2-1, with 11 bases that match TRBD2. Germline V gene lookup returns CDR1 SGHRS and CDR2 YFSETQ. The CDR3 has 15 amino acids. The J segment lost 8 bases and the V segment lost 4 bases, leaving 8 bases of the junction unmatched. The CDR3 DNA sequence: TGCGCCAGCAGCGAGCTAGCGGGGGGTATGTATGAGCAGTTCTTC. This codes for CASSELAGGMYEQFF.

In DNA, the CDR3 is TGTGCCAGCTCAGCGGGACAGGAATCTTCACCCCTCCACTTT. As protein: CASSAGQESSPLHF. This sequence joins TRBV18 and TRBJ1-6, with 8 positions matching TRBD1. CDR1 and CDR2 (germline): KGHSH, LQKENI. The CDR3 extends over 14 amino acids. Losses at the gene ends were 5 bases for V and 9 bases for J; bases not matched to a gene: 6.